Listed below are T cell receptor beta chains from one sample, sequenced in a study of blood T cells in healthy people across ages. From the 5' RACE reads, TCRdb called clonotypes with MiXCR, one entry per CDR3 protein. The sample holds 1.4 million or so distinct CDR3 sequences, about 42% seen once. Source material: blood. The receptors here all came from a woman in her late teens or twenties in good health. The CDR3 runs from the conserved cysteine through the conserved F or W. Each record gives: V gene, J gene, CDR3 protein.

V gene: TRBV5-1; J gene: TRBJ1-1; CDR3 protein: CASNGGPQNTEAFF
V gene: TRBV10-3; J gene: -; CDR3 protein: CAISDRQGEGETQYF
V gene: TRBV20-1; J gene: TRBJ2-1; CDR3 protein: CSARVGGDYNEQFF
V gene: TRBV6-2/TRBV6-3; J gene: TRBJ1-2; CDR3 protein: CASTTWVSGYTF
V gene: TRBV6-5; J gene: TRBJ2-5; CDR3 protein: CASSYPKAATYEQNF
V gene: TRBV12-5; J gene: TRBJ2-3; CDR3 protein: CASGLSPLTDTQYF
V gene: TRBV4-1; J gene: TRBJ2-1; CDR3 protein: CASSQFRRGYEQFF
V gene: TRBV6-2/TRBV6-3; J gene: TRBJ2-5; CDR3 protein: CASGHSRGGLPETQYF
V gene: TRBV29-1; J gene: TRBJ2-7; CDR3 protein: CSVGGQGAYEQYF
V gene: TRBV5-6; J gene: TRBJ2-1; CDR3 protein: CASSYTTVSSYNEQFF
V gene: TRBV6-6; J gene: TRBJ1-1; CDR3 protein: CASTRGYGNTEAFF
V gene: TRBV4-1; J gene: TRBJ2-1; CDR3 protein: CASSGVNWGRNEQFF